What follows are 9 T cell receptor beta chains derived from one specimen sequenced in a study of shared clonotypes between healthy human individuals. Measured with immunoSEQ multiplex PCR; TCRdb has only the in-frame clones, and not every one. This table has about 1 million clones, 70% to 80% appearing once. Sequencing used memory CD4+ T cells sorted from blood. The subset: CD45RA-negative fraction. These receptors all come from a young man in good health.

The chain is built from TRBV18 and TRBJ2-5; the match to TRBD2 covers 7 bases. V shed 4 bases and J 2 bases; nucleotides not matched to a gene: 4. This CDR3 spans 14 amino acids. Germline CDR1 and CDR2: KGHSH and LQKENI. This CDR3 reads CASSHPGGQETQYF. The CDR3 DNA follows: TGTGCCAGCTCACATCCGGGAGGACAAGAGACCCAGTACTTC.

The rearrangement uses TRBV5-1 and TRBJ2-7, with D uncertain. Per the germline V gene, CDR1 is SGHRS and CDR2 is YFSETQ. V was cut by 0 bases and J by 6 bases, with 13 bases left in between. The CDR3 has 14 residues. The CDR3 is CASSLEAVYSEQYF. The CDR3 region has the DNA TGCGCCAGCAGCTTGGAGGCAGTATATAGCGAGCAGTACTTC.

CDR3 sequence: CASTHMGSPQQETQYF. The CDR3 DNA reads as TGTGCCAGCACCCATATGGGGTCCCCCCAACAAGAGACCCAGTACTTC. The chain uses TRBV5-4 and TRBJ2-5; D remains unclear. Germline-derived CDR1 and CDR2 are SGHNT and YYREEE (reference sequence). The CDR3 is made up of 16 amino acids. V lost 6 bases to trimming and J lost 2 bases, with 20 bases between them. Complete variable domain (other parts from reference TRBV5-4 and TRBJ2-5): ETGVTQSPTHLIKTRGQQVTLRCSSQSGHNTVSWYQQALGQGPQFIFQYYREEENGRGNFPPRFSGLQFPNYSSELNVNALELDDSALYLCASTHMGSPQQETQYFGPGTRLLVL.

The chain couples TRBV29-1 to TRBJ2-4; either TRBD1 or TRBD2 may supply D (6 bases each). V was pared by 3 bases and J by 2 bases, with 20 bases between. Per the germline V gene, CDR1 is SQVTM and CDR2 is ANQGSEA. CDR3 length: 17 amino acids. The CDR3: CSVDDPGARGTKNIQYF. The CDR3 nucleotides are TGCAGCGTTGACGATCCGGGGGCCCGGGGAACCAAAAACATTCAGTACTTC. The full variable domain, rest sourced from reference TRBV29-1 and TRBJ2-4, is SAVISQKPSRDICQRGTSLTIQCQVDSQVTMMFWYRQQPGQSLTLIATANQGSEATYESGFVIDKFPISRPNLTFSTLTVSNMSPEDSSIYLCSVDDPGARGTKNIQYFGAGTRLSVL.

CDR3 amino acids: CSVEENNRGFAKNIQYF. CDR3 sequence (DNA): TGCAGCGTTGAAGAAAATAACAGGGGGTTCGCCAAAAACATTCAGTACTTC. The chain uses TRBV29-1 and TRBJ2-4; 8 bases fit TRBD1. This CDR3 spans 17 amino acids. The junction had 8 bases not matched to a gene; V was cut back by 0 bases and J by 1 base. CDR1 and CDR2 (germline): SQVTM, ANQGSEA.

The V gene is TRBV27, the J gene TRBJ2-7, with D tentatively TRBD2 (5 bases). From germline, CDR1 is MNHEY and CDR2 SMNVEV (reference sequence). Trimming shortened V by 5 bases and J by 3 bases, and 14 bases separated the two germline ends. The CDR3 is 14 amino acids. CDR3 sequence reads: CASSPTRTVYEQYF. CDR3 DNA: TGTGCCAGCAGTCCTACTAGGACGGTCTACGAGCAGTACTTC.

V usage is TRBV9 and J usage is TRBJ2-2, with a possible D match to TRBD1 (6 bases). The germline V gene encodes CDR1 SGDLS and CDR2 YYNGEE. The length of the CDR3 is 16 residues. With 8 bases removed from V and 2 bases from J, the gap between germline ends came to 19 bases. The CDR3: CASLPRGTLNTGELFF. CDR3 DNA sequence: TGTGCCAGTCTCCCTAGGGGGACACTCAACACCGGGGAGCTGTTTTTT.

About this clone itself: The same CDR3 is also encoded by other DNA sequences in this sample. This chain links TRBV5-1 with TRBJ2-3; TRBD1 is a possible D gene (6 bases). CDR1 SGHRS and CDR2 YFSETQ come from the germline V gene. This CDR3 is 13 amino acids long. Trimming pared 5 bases from V and 4 bases from J, leaving 11 bases between. The CDR3 sequence is CASREGGADTQYF. CDR3 DNA: TGCGCCAGCAGGGAAGGGGGTGCAGATACGCAGTATTTT.

This clone is a singleton in its sample. The chain is built from TRBV11-2 and TRBJ2-1, with 7 positions matching TRBD1. CDR1 and CDR2 from the germline V gene are SGHAT and FQNNGV. The CDR3 contains 15 residues. Losses at the gene ends were 6 bases for V and 6 bases for J; bases not matched to a gene: 11. The CDR3 loop reads CASSFTYGTVNEQFF. The CDR3 DNA sequence: TGTGCCAGCAGTTTTACATACGGGACAGTCAATGAGCAGTTCTTC. Full variable domain (outside the CDR3, taken from reference TRBV11-2 and TRBJ2-1): EAGVAQSPRYKIIEKRQSVAFWCNPISGHATLYWYQQILGQGPKLLIQFQNNGVVDDSQLPKDRFSAERLKGVDSTLKIQPAKLEDSAVYLCASSFTYGTVNEQFFGPGTRLTVL.